This TCR beta chain appears in the sequencing data of a study of blood T cell repertoires in COVID-19. Study as a whole: Researchers got acute and convalescent COVID-19 samples from the United States, Italy and Spain.

Study processing details: Amplifying reference gene primers gave estimates of nucleated cell counts. Assay: immunoSEQ multiplex PCR; the TCRdb copy retains only in-frame clones and omits some. The V and J calls and clone size were taken over from that table, and D and trimming were inferred from the DNA. The repertoire consists of about 65,000 clones, with about 88% occurring once and the leading ten covering about 1.3%. The CDR3 length is 15 residues. V lost 3 bases, J lost 3 bases, and 5 bases stayed unmatched. Germline V gene data show CDR1 as MGHRA and CDR2 as YSYEKL. V and J are TRBV4-1 and TRBJ1-2; TRBD1 matches 9 bases. What was sequenced was peripheral blood. The clonotype originates from a man aged 60-69 years with acute or convalescent COVID-19. The CDR3 DNA sequence: TGCGCCAGCAGCCACCCAAGGACAGGGGACTATGGCTACACCTTC. Its translation: CASSHPRTGDYGYTF.